The 21 T cell receptor beta chains given below trace back to one sample, sequenced in a study of T cell responses to AZD1222 COVID-19 vaccine. Data came from immunoSEQ multiplex PCR; TCRdb stores just in-frame clones and leaves some out. This sample has about 120,000 clones, with roughly 90% found just once. The input for sequencing was peripheral blood, taken on day 0 of AZD1222 vaccination. These receptors all come from an adult in good health.

CDR3 sequence (DNA): TGTGCCAGCAGCTTGAGGGGACTAGCGGGAGTTGGGACAGATACGCAGTATTTT. Encoded protein: CASSLRGLAGVGTDTQYF. The J gene is TRBJ2-3, the V gene TRBV7-2, with 14 nucleotides matching TRBD2. J was trimmed by 3 bases and V by 3 bases; bases with no gene match: 8. The V gene's germline CDR1 is SGHTA and CDR2 FQGNSA. The length of the CDR3 is 18 residues.

This sequence joins TRBV7-6 and TRBJ2-2; 7 positions agree with TRBD1. The CDR3 extends over 16 amino acids. Germline V gives CDR1 SGHVS, CDR2 FNYEAQ. V trimming: 1 base; J trimming: 4 bases; junction bases outside the gene matches: 6. The CDR3 spells CASSLEGQWVTGELFF. The CDR3 nucleotides read TGTGCCAGCAGCTTAGAGGGACAGTGGGTCACCGGGGAGCTGTTTTTT.

The gene calls are TRBV5-6 and TRBJ1-2; no clear D. Trimming removed 0 bases at V and 0 bases at J, with 12 bases between. CDR3 size: 16 residues. In germline, CDR1 is SGHDT, CDR2 YYEEEE. Written as DNA, the CDR3 is TGTGCCAGCAGCTTGGCCTCGGCAGTTGCTAACTATGGCTACACCTTC. Protein: CASSLASAVANYGYTF.

The genes are TRBV28 and TRBJ1-2, with D uncertain. V lost 6 bases and J 8 bases, leaving 10 bases between the germline ends. Germline V gene data show CDR1 as MDHEN and CDR2 as SYDVKM. This CDR3 has 11 amino acids. The CDR3: CASSAVRGYTF. The DNA of the CDR3 is TGTGCCAGCAGCGCCGTTAGGGGCTACACCTTC.

The rearrangement uses TRBV7-3 and TRBJ2-7, with D perhaps matching TRBD2 (5 bases). This CDR3 spans 12 amino acids. V lost 5 bases and J 11 bases, leaving 16 bases between the germline ends. CDR1 and CDR2 from the germline V gene are SGHTA and FQGTGA. For the CDR3, the DNA is TGTGCCAGCAGCGACACTGGTGGGAGCAAGTACTTC. This gives the protein CASSDTGGSKYF.

The chain is built from TRBV27 and TRBJ2-3; 9 bases match TRBD2. This CDR3 comprises 18 residues. Germline V gives CDR1 MNHEY, CDR2 SMNVEV (reference sequence). The V segment lost 1 base and the J segment 2 bases; nucleotides outside the gene matches: 10. The CDR3 protein is CASSLLGFASGVTDTQYF. Written as DNA, the CDR3 is TGTGCCAGCAGTTTATTGGGTTTCGCTAGCGGGGTCACAGATACGCAGTATTTT.

In its sample, this clone was seen a few times. The chain has TRBV10-3 and TRBJ1-2, with D possibly matching TRBD1 (5 bases). V dropped 2 bases and J dropped 6 bases, with 13 bases sitting between them. The germline gives CDR1 ENHRY, CDR2 SYGVKD. The CDR3 is 14 amino acids. The CDR3 nucleotides are TGTGCCATCAGTGAGCTCCAAGGGGCGAATGGCTACACCTTC. Translation: CAISELQGANGYTF.

The genes are TRBV6-1 and TRBJ2-1, with TRBD2 identical over 10 bases. With V trimmed by 2 bases and J by 9 bases, 10 bases remained unmatched. Per germline, CDR1 MNHNS and CDR2 SASEGT. The CDR3 sequence is 16 residues long. As DNA, the CDR3 is TGTGCCAGCAGTGAATCCAGGACTAGCGGCCCCCGTGAGCAGTTCTTC. Protein sequence: CASSESRTSGPREQFF.

The CDR3 coding sequence is TGTGCCAGTAGCTCCCGGAGACTAGCGGGAGTTGACTACGAGCAGTACTTC. It specifies CASSSRRLAGVDYEQYF. The gene calls are TRBV19 and TRBJ2-7; 12 bases are a match to TRBD2. Germline V lookup: CDR1 LNHDA, CDR2 SQIVND (reference sequence). The trim removed 6 bases at V and 3 bases at J, leaving 12 bases unmatched. This CDR3 is 17 amino acids long.

The chain has TRBV29-1 and TRBJ1-1; D might be TRBD1 (5 bases). V shed 4 bases and J shed 4 bases, with 10 bases lying between them. Looked up from germline, CDR1 is SQVTM and CDR2 is ANQGSEA. The CDR3 spans 12 residues. DNA for the CDR3: TGCAGCGTTGCAGGGTGGGCCACTGAAGCTTTCTTT. Its protein product is CSVAGWATEAFF.

V and J are TRBV4-1 and TRBJ1-2; D remains unclear. This CDR3 has 14 amino acids. Germline CDR1 reads MGHRA; CDR2 reads YSYEKL. V lost 0 bases to trimming and J lost 6 bases, with 11 bases between them. The CDR3 DNA is TGCGCCAGCAGCCAAGATAGGATCGGGGATGGCTACACCTTC. It encodes CASSQDRIGDGYTF.

This chain uses TRBV10-2 with TRBJ1-2; D gene ambiguous. The CDR3 is made up of 11 amino acids. Germline V gene data show CDR1 as WSHSY and CDR2 as SAAADI. V was pared by 6 bases and J by 7 bases, with 9 bases between. This CDR3 is CASRARSGYTF. CDR3 nucleotides: TGCGCCAGCAGGGCGCGGAGTGGCTACACCTTC.

This rearrangement joins TRBV27 to TRBJ2-7; 7 bases are shared with TRBD2. Germline V lookup: CDR1 MNHEY, CDR2 SMNVEV (reference sequence). The CDR3 length is 13 residues. With V trimmed by 6 bases and J by 3 bases, 5 bases remained unmatched. The CDR3 loop is CASRGPGGYEQYF. CDR3 sequence (DNA): TGTGCCAGCAGAGGACCGGGAGGCTACGAGCAGTACTTC.

This clone was seen just once. The chain links TRBV4-1 to TRBJ1-2; TRBD1 is a possible D gene (6 bases). The CDR3 runs 16 residues. The germline V gene encodes CDR1 MGHRA and CDR2 YSYEKL. V lost 7 bases and J 7 bases, leaving 25 bases between the germline ends. The CDR3 DNA reads as TGCGCCAGCACCGAAGAGAACGACAGGCCCTTGGGTGGCTACACCTTC. Protein product: CASTEENDRPLGGYTF.

The V call is TRBV2, the J call TRBJ1-4; D unresolved. Trimming shortened V by 4 bases and J by 0 bases, and 9 bases separated the two germline ends. The CDR3 extends over 15 amino acids. CDR1 SNHLY and CDR2 FYNNEI come from the germline V gene. CDR3 in DNA: TGTGCCAGCAGTGGCTCCGGGGCAACTAATGAAAAACTGTTTTTT. Translated, it gives CASSGSGATNEKLFF. Supplemented by reference TRBV2 and TRBJ1-4, the full variable domain reads EPEVTQTPSHQVTQMGQEVILRCVPISNHLYFYWYRQILGQKVEFLVSFYNNEISEKSEIFDDQFSVERPDGSNFTLKIRSTKLEDSAMYFCASSGSGATNEKLFFGSGTQLSVL.

The gene calls are TRBV30 and TRBJ1-5; D not certain. V dropped 3 bases and J dropped 6 bases, with 9 bases sitting between them. CDR1 is GTSNPN, CDR2 SVGIG, per germline (reference sequence). The CDR3 consists of 12 residues. As DNA, the CDR3 is TGTGCCTGGAGACGAGATGGTCAGCCCCAGCATTTT. Its translation is CAWRRDGQPQHF.

The chain links TRBV21-1 to TRBJ1-1; TRBD1 is the table's D call and was not checked against the DNA. TRBV21-1 is a pseudogene. The CDR3 extends over 18 amino acids. CDR3 coding DNA: TGTGCCAGCAGCAAAGCTGGATTTCCCGGGACAGAGAACACTGAAGCTTTCTTT. It is translated as CASSKAGFPGTENTEAFF.

The CDR3 is CASSLSGWGGRAADTQYF. In DNA form, the CDR3 reads TGTGCCAGCAGTTTATCGGGCTGGGGAGGGAGGGCCGCAGATACGCAGTATTTT. V gene TRBV27 combines with J gene TRBJ2-3, with 7 positions matching TRBD2. The CDR3 has 18 residues. Germline loops: CDR1 MNHEY, CDR2 SMNVEV (reference sequence). The V and J ends lost 0 bases and 4 bases, in that order; junction bases with no gene match: 13.

The chain carries TRBV4-2 and TRBJ1-2; D possibly corresponds to TRBD1 (6 bases). Germline values: CDR1 LGHNA, CDR2 YNFKEQ. The CDR3 runs to 14 residues. Deletions cut 0 bases from V and 5 bases from J, with 10 bases between. This chain's CDR3 is CASSQEIGQYGYTF. The CDR3 coding sequence is TGTGCCAGCAGCCAAGAGATTGGACAGTATGGCTACACCTTC.

The table lists this clone with a count of one. The V and J genes are TRBV19 and TRBJ2-1, with 12 positions matching TRBD2. The germline gives CDR1 LNHDA, CDR2 SQIVND (reference sequence). The CDR3 totals 16 residues. J was trimmed by 6 bases and V by 3 bases; bases with no gene match: 6. DNA of the CDR3: TGTGCCAGTAGTATTTGGTCTAGCGGGAGGGCCAATGAGCAGTTCTTC. It translates to CASSIWSSGRANEQFF.

V usage is TRBV30 and J usage is TRBJ1-5; perhaps TRBD1 as D (6 bases). Germline V gene data show CDR1 as GTSNPN and CDR2 as SVGIG (reference sequence). The V gene lost 2 bases and the J gene lost 0 bases, with 11 bases spanning the gap. The CDR3 runs 15 residues. The CDR3 loop reads CAWSRAGDSNQPQHF. In DNA, the CDR3 is TGTGCCTGGAGTCGGGCAGGGGATAGCAATCAGCCCCAGCATTTT.